One sample yielded the 3 T cell receptor beta chains listed below, sequenced in a study of T-cell memory formation after mild COVID-19. TCRdb independently ran MiXCR on the 5' RACE reads; one entry per CDR3 protein. The repertoire holds 300,000 to 350,000 distinct CDR3 sequences, with about an eighth as singletons. Sequenced material: PBMCs or a T cell subset sorted from them (not recorded which). Source of these receptors: a young man who had mild COVID-19 (a few samples of this study predate the infection). Cell type and time point are not known.

The chain employs TRBV23-1 and TRBJ2-7; no firm D call. TRBV23-1 carries the ORF label, with uncertain function. The CDR3 has 9 amino acids. The CDR3 DNA reads as TGCGCCAGCAGTTCGGCCTCGCTCGTC. As protein: CASSSASLV.

The table lists this clonotype with a few counts. The V gene is TRBV9, the J gene TRBJ2-1; TRBD2 aligns across 7 bases. This CDR3 region has 15 residues. CDR1 and CDR2 from the germline V gene are SGDLS and YYNGEE. Trimming took 4 bases from V and 5 from J; bases not matched to a gene: 9. The CDR3: CASSPTGTKNNEQFF. The CDR3 DNA is TGTGCCAGCAGCCCGACCGGGACTAAGAACAATGAGCAGTTCTTC. Full variable domain (outside the CDR3, taken from reference TRBV9 and TRBJ2-1): DSGVTQTPKHLITATGQRVTLRCSPRSGDLSVYWYQQSLDQGLQFLIQYYNGEERAKGNILERFSAQQFPDLHSELNLSSLELGDSALYFCASSPTGTKNNEQFFGPGTRLTVL.

This clonotype showed up just a few times. The chain is built from TRBV7-2 and TRBJ1-5, with D hard to call. Germline assignment: CDR1 SGHTA and CDR2 FQGNSA. The CDR3 spans 13 residues. V shed 5 bases and J shed 9 bases, with 14 bases lying between them. The CDR3 sequence is CASSPTPGGPQHF. The DNA of the CDR3 is TGTGCCAGCAGCCCGACCCCCGGAGGGCCCCAGCATTTT.